The 5 T cell receptor beta chains listed next were all sequenced from one sample in a study of control samples from healthy donors and cancer patients. Some clones are missing from TCRdb's copy, which holds only in-frame ones; the method was immunoSEQ multiplex PCR. The table includes fewer than 200,000 clones, about 94% detected once. The specimen sequenced was blood. These receptors all come from a woman aged 55-69 years in good health.

The V and J genes are TRBV9 and TRBJ2-1, with 15 positions matching TRBD2. Losses at the gene ends were 4 bases for V and 1 base for J; bases not matched to a gene: 3. The germline V gene encodes CDR1 SGDLS and CDR2 YYNGEE. The CDR3 is made up of 17 amino acids. The CDR3 region has the DNA TGTGCCAGCAGCTCGGGACTAGCGGGGGGTTCCTACAATGAGCAGTTCTTC. Translation gives CASSSGLAGGSYNEQFF.

The gene calls are TRBV6-1 and TRBJ2-2; no firm D call. Germline CDR1 and CDR2: MNHNS and SASEGT. The CDR3 length is 14 residues. The V gene lost 6 bases and the J gene lost 0 bases, with 8 bases spanning the gap. In DNA, the CDR3 is TGTGCCAGCAGACAAATCACGAACACCGGGGAGCTGTTTTTT. It encodes CASRQITNTGELFF.

The chain links TRBV9 to TRBJ2-3, with 7 bases aligning to TRBD2. This CDR3 is 15 amino acids long. J gave up 4 bases and V 5 bases, and 10 bases lay outside the gene matches. Germline CDR1 reads SGDLS; CDR2 reads YYNGEE. The CDR3 region has the DNA TGTGCCAGCAGAGAAGGACTAGTGGGATCAGATACGCAGTATTTT. Amino acid sequence: CASREGLVGSDTQYF.

This clone has just a few counts. The genes are TRBV2 and TRBJ1-5; D might be TRBD1 (5 bases). V was shortened by 1 base and J by 6 bases, with 10 bases between the two germline ends. CDR3 length equals 14 residues. The V gene's germline CDR1 is SNHLY and CDR2 FYNNEI. The CDR3: CASSEGQGGQPQHF. The CDR3 region has the DNA TGTGCCAGCAGTGAAGGCCAGGGAGGTCAGCCCCAGCATTTT. The full variable domain, in which reference TRBV2 and TRBJ1-5 provide the parts outside the CDR3, is EPEVTQTPSHQVTQMGQEVILRCVPISNHLYFYWYRQILGQKVEFLVSFYNNEISEKSEIFDDQFSVERPDGSNFTLKIRSTKLEDSAMYFCASSEGQGGQPQHFGDGTRLSIL.

V gene TRBV12-3 or TRBV12-4 combines with J gene TRBJ1-5, with a possible D match to TRBD1 (5 bases). Trimming pared 5 bases from V and 7 bases from J, leaving 9 bases between. There are 12 residues in the CDR3. Here the CDR3 reads CASSTQGQPQHF. The CDR3 coding sequence is TGTGCCAGCAGTACCCAGGGACAGCCCCAGCATTTT.